This TCR beta chain was recorded in a study of blood T cell repertoires in COVID-19. Study context: COVID-19 samples from acute and convalescent phases originated in the United States, Italy and Spain. T cells, B-cell-depleted T cells, or PBMCs provided the cDNA or gDNA that served as material.

This clone was seen a few times. In the authors' workflow: Nucleated cell counts were estimated from reference gene primer amplification. This table comes from immunoSEQ multiplex PCR, and its TCRdb copy is limited to in-frame clones, with some not included. That table supplies the V and J calls and clone size; D and trimming were determined from the DNA. The sample yields some 260,000 clones, 82% seen once. The sample consisted of peripheral blood. This sequence originates from a woman of 80 years or more with active or convalescent COVID-19.

The CDR3 sequence: CASSPGQALPGELFF. The CDR3 bases are TGTGCCAGCAGCCCCGGACAGGCGTTACCCGGGGAGCTGTTTTTT. The chain carries TRBV11-2 and TRBJ2-2, with 7 bases that match TRBD1. J lost 6 bases, V lost 5 bases, and 9 bases had no gene match. CDR1 is SGHAT and CDR2 is FQNNGV in the germline V gene. The CDR3 runs to 15 residues.